This T cell receptor (beta chain) appears in the sequencing data of a study of CD8 T cells in ankylosing spondylitis. This clonotype has more than one count but fewer than ten. V shed 5 bases, J shed 8 bases, and the junction held 17 bases outside the gene matches. Germline lookup yields CDR1 SGHAT and CDR2 FQNNGV. This CDR3 contains 17 residues. TCRdb recomputed calls from the 5' RACE reads with MiXCR, one row per CDR3 protein. Here the sample spans roughly 26,000 distinct CDR3 sequences, over 10% being singletons. Sequencing was done on a sample of blood. This TCR was sampled from a male donor with ankylosing spondylitis or in good health (not recorded which). The chain carries TRBV11-2 and TRBJ2-1; 8 bases line up with TRBD2. CDR3 DNA: TGTGCCAGCAGCCCCGGACCTAGCGGGTCGGGGTGGTATGAGCAGTTCTTC. It encodes CASSPGPSGSGWYEQFF.